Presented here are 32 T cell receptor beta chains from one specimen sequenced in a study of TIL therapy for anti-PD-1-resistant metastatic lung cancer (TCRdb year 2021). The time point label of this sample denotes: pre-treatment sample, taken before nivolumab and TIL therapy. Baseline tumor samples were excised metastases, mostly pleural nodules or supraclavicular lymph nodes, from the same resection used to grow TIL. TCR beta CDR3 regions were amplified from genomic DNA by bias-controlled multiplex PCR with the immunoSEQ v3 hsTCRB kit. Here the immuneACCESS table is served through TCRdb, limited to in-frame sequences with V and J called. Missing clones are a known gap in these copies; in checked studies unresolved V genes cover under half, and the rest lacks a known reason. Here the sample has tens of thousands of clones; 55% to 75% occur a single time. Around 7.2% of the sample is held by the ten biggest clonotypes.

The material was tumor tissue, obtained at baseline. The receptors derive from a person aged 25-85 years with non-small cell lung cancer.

CDR3 loop: CASSLEYGTEAFF. CDR3 DNA sequence: TGTGCCAGCAGCTTAGAATACGGGACTGAAGCTTTCTTT. The chain links TRBV7-2 to TRBJ1-1; D remains ambiguous. Germline CDR1 reads SGHTA; CDR2 reads FQGNSA. CDR3 length equals 13 residues. V lost 1 base, J lost 5 bases, and 8 bases lay in between.

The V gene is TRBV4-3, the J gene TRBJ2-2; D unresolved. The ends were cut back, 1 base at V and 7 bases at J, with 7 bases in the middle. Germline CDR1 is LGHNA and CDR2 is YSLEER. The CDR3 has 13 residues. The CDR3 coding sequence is TGCGCCAGCAGCCAAGGGCGGAGCGGGGAGCTGTTTTTT. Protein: CASSQGRSGELFF.

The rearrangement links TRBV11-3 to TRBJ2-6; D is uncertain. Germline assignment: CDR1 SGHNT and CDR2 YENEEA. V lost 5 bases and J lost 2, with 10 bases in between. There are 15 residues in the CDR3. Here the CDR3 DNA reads TGTGCCAGCAGCCCCGACAACCCTGGGGCCAACGTCCTGACTTTC. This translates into CASSPDNPGANVLTF.

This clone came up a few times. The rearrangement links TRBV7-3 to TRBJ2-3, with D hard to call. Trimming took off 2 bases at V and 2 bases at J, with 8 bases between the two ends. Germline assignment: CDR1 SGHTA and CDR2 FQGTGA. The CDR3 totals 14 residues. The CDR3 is CASSLAGITDTQYF. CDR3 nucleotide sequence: TGTGCCAGCAGCTTAGCTGGGATCACAGATACGCAGTATTTT.

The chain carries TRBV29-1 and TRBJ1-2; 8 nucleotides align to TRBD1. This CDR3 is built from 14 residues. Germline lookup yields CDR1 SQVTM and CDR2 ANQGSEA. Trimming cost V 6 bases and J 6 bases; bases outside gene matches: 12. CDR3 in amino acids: CSVEPWAGGNGYTF. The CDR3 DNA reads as TGCAGCGTGGAACCCTGGGCAGGGGGCAATGGCTACACCTTC.

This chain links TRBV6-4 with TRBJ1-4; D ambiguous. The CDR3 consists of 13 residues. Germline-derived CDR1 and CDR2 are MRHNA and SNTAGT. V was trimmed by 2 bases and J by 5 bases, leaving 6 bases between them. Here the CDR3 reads CASSDRPNEKLFF. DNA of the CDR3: TGTGCCAGCAGTGACCGGCCGAATGAAAAACTGTTTTTT.

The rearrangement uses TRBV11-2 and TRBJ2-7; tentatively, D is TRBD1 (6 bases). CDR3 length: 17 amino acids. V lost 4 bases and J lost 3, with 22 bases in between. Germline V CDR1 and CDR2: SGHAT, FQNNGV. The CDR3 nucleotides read TGTGCCAGCAGCTCAACCAACGGGACACCAAAAAGCTACGAGCAGTACTTC. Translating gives CASSSTNGTPKSYEQYF.

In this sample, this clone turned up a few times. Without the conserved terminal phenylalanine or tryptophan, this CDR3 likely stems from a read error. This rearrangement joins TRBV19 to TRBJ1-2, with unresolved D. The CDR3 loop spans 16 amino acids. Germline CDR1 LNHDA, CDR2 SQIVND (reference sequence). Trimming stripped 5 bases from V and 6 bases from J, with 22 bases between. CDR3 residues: CASSVSARTGGNGYTC. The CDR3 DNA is TGTGCCAGTAGTGTATCCGCTCGAACGGGAGGGAATGGCTACACCTGC.

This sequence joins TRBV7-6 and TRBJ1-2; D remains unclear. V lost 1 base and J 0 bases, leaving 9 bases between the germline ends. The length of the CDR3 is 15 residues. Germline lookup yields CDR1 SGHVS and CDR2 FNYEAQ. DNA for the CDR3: TGTGCCAGCAGCTTAGGAGGGCCCTCTAACTATGGCTACACCTTC. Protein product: CASSLGGPSNYGYTF.

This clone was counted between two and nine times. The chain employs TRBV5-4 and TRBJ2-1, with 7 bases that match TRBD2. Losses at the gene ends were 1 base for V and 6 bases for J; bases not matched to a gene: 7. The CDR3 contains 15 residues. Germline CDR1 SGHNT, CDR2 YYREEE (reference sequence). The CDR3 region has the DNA TGTGCCAGCAGCTTGATGGGGGGGATAGGCAATGAGCAGTTCTTC. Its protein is CASSLMGGIGNEQFF.

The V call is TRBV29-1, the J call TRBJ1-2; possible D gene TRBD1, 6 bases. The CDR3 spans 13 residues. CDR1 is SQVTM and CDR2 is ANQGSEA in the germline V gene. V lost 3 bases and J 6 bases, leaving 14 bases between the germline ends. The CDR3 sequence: CSVEVQGRNGYTF. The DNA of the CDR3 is TGCAGCGTTGAGGTACAGGGTAGGAATGGCTACACCTTC.

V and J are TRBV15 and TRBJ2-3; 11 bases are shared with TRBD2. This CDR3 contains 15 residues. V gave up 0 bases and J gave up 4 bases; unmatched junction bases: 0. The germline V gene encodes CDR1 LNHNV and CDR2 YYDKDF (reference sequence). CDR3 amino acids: CATSRDSGGADTQYF. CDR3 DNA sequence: TGTGCCACCAGCAGAGATAGCGGGGGGGCAGATACGCAGTATTTT.

Here the CDR3 reads CASSPWTSGVDYNEQFF. The CDR3 DNA sequence: TGTGCCAGCAGCCCCTGGACTAGCGGGGTGGACTACAATGAGCAGTTCTTC. The rearrangement links TRBV11-2 to TRBJ2-1; 12 nucleotides agree with TRBD2. The junction had 8 bases not matched to a gene; V was cut back by 5 bases and J by 3 bases. The CDR3 loop spans 17 amino acids. CDR1 is SGHAT, CDR2 FQNNGV, per germline.

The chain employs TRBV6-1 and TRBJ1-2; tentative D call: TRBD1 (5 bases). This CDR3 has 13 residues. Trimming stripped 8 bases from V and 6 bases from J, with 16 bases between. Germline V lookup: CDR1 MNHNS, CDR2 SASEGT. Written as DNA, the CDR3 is TGTGCCAGCCACAGGAGGGTTGTGGATGGCTACACCTTC. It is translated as CASHRRVVDGYTF.

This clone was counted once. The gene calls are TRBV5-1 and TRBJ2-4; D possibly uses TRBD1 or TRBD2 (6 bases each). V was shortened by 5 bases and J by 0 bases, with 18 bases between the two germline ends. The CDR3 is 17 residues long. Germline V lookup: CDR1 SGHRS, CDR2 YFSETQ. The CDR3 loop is CASRTDWGAQAKNIQYF. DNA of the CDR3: TGCGCCAGCAGAACTGACTGGGGGGCCCAAGCCAAAAACATTCAGTACTTC.

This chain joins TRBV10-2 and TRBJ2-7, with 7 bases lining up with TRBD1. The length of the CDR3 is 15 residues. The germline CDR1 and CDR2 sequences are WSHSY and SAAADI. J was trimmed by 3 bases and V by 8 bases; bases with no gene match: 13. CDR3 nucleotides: TGCGCCAGCCAACTAAGGCAGGGGGTGATCTACGAGCAGTACTTC. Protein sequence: CASQLRQGVIYEQYF.

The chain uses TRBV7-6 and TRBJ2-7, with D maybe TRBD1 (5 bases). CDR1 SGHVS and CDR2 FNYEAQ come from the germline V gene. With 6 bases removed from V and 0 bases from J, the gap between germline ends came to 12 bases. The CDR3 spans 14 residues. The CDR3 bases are TGTGCCAGCAGTAGCAGGGTTAGCTCCTACGAGCAGTACTTC. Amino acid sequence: CASSSRVSSYEQYF.

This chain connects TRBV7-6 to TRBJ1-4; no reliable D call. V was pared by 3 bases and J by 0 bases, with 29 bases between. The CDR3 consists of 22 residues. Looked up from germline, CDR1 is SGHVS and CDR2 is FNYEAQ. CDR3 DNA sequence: TGTGCCAGCAGCTTTCCAAACTCGACCGGACCAAACTACCCCCCAACTAATGAAAAACTGTTTTTT. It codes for CASSFPNSTGPNYPPTNEKLFF.

The chain's CDR3 is CASRVDRDEEAFF. Written as DNA, the CDR3 is TGTGCCAGCAGAGTGGACAGGGATGAGGAAGCTTTCTTT. The gene calls are TRBV6-1 and TRBJ1-1; 8 positions agree with TRBD1. The V gene end was trimmed by 6 bases and the J gene end by 8 bases; junction bases not matched to a gene: 8. This CDR3 is built from 13 residues. From germline, CDR1 is MNHNS and CDR2 SASEGT.

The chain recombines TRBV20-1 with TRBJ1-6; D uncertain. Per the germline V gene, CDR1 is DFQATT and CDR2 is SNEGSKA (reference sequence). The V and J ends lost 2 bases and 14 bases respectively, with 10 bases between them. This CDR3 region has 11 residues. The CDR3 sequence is CSARKDVTLHF. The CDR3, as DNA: TGCAGTGCTAGAAAGGACGTAACCCTCCACTTT.

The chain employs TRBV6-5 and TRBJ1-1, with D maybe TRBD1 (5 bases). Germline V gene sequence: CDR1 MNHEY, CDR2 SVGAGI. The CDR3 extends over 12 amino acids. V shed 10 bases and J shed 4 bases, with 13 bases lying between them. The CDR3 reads CATNPGSTEAFF. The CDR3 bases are TGTGCCACCAATCCAGGGAGCACTGAAGCTTTCTTT.

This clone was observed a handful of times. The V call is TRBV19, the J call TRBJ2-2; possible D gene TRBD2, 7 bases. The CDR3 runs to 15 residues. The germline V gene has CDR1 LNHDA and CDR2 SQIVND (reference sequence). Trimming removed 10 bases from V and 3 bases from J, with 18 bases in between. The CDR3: CATSWGGRDTGELFF. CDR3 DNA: TGTGCCACCTCCTGGGGGGGCCGGGACACCGGGGAGCTGTTTTTT.

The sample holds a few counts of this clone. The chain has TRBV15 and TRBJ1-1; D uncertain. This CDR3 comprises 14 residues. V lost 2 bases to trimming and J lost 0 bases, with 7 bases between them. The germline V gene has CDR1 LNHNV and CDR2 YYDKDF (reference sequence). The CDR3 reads CATSRLVMNTEAFF. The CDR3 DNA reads TGTGCCACCAGCAGACTCGTAATGAACACTGAAGCTTTCTTT.

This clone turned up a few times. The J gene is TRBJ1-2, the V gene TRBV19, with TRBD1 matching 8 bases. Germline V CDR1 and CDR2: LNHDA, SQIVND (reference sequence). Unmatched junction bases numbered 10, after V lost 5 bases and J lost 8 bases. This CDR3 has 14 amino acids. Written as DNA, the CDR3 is TGTGCCAGTAGTCCTCAGGGGGCCCACGGGGGCTACACCTTC. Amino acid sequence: CASSPQGAHGGYTF. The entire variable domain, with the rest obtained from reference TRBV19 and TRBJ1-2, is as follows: DGGITQSPKYLFRKEGQNVTLSCEQNLNHDAMYWYRQDPGQGLRLIYYSQIVNDFQKGDIAEGYSVSREKKESFPLTVTSAQKNPTAFYLCASSPQGAHGGYTFGSGTRLTVV.

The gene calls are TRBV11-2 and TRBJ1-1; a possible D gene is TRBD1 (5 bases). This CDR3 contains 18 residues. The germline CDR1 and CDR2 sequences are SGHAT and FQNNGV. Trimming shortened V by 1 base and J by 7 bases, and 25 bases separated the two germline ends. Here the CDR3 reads CASSLAGDQHYSFIEAFF. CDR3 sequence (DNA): TGTGCCAGCAGCTTAGCTGGGGACCAGCACTACAGTTTCATTGAAGCTTTCTTT. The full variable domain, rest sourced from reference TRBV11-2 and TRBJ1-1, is EAGVAQSPRYKIIEKRQSVAFWCNPISGHATLYWYQQILGQGPKLLIQFQNNGVVDDSQLPKDRFSAERLKGVDSTLKIQPAKLEDSAVYLCASSLAGDQHYSFIEAFFGQGTRLTVV.

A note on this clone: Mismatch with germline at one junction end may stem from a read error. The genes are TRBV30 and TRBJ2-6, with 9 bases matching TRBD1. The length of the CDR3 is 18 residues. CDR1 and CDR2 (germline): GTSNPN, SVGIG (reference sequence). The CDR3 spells CAWSGKTGQGSGANILTF. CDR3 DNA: TGTGCCTGGAGTGGTAAGACGGGACAGGGATCTGGGGCCAACATCCTGACTTTC.

The CDR3: CASSQEGTGPEQYF. The CDR3 region has the DNA TGCGCCAGCAGCCAAGAAGGGACAGGGCCCGAGCAGTACTTC. This chain connects TRBV4-1 to TRBJ2-7, with TRBD1 matching over 9 bases. Germline lookup yields CDR1 MGHRA and CDR2 YSYEKL. The CDR3 extends over 14 amino acids. V lost 0 bases to trimming and J lost 6 bases; unmatched junction nucleotides: 3.

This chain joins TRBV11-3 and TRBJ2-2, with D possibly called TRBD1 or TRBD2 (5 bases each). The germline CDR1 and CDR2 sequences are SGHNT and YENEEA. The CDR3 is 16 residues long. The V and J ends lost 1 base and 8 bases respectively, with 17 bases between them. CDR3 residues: CASSLGAGTASGELFF. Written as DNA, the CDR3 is TGTGCCAGCAGCTTAGGAGCCGGGACCGCCAGTGGGGAGCTGTTTTTT.

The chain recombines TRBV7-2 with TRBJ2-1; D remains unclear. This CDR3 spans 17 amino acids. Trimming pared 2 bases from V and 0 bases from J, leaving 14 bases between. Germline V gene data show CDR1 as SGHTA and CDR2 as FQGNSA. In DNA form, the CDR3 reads TGTGCCAGCAGCTTATCCGACACCTCGTACTCCTACAATGAGCAGTTCTTC. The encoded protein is CASSLSDTSYSYNEQFF.

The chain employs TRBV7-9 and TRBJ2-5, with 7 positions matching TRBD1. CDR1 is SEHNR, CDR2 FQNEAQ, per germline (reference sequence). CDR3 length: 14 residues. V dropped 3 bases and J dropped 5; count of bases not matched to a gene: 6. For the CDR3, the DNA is TGTGCCAGCAGCTTCACAGGGGTTGGGGAGACCCAGTACTTC. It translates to CASSFTGVGETQYF.

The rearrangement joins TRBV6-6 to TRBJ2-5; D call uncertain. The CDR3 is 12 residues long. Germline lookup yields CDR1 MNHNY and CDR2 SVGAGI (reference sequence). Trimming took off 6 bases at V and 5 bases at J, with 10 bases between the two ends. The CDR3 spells CASRLDSETQYF. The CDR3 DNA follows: TGTGCCAGCAGGCTAGATTCGGAGACCCAGTACTTC.

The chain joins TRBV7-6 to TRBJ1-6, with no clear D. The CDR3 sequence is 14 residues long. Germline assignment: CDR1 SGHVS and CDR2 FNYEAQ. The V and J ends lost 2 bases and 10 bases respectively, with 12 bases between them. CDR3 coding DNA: TGTGCCAGCAGCTTAACGGCAAACACATCACCCCTCCACTTT. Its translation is CASSLTANTSPLHF.